The rows below give T cell receptor beta chains drawn from one sample of a study of T cell responses to AZD1222 COVID-19 vaccine. Using immunoSEQ multiplex PCR, the repertoire was profiled, and TCRdb retains in-frame clones only, with some absent. In the table there are some 80,000 clones, about nine tenths of which are singletons. The specimen was peripheral blood, collected 28 days after the second AZD1222 dose. Every receptor here comes from an adult who received the AZD1222 COVID-19 vaccine. Both conserved end residues are part of each CDR3. The D gene is left open where the match is weak. Not every row has a clone size; where given, it reads once, few, many or a size class.

cdr3_aa: CASSQESLAGSEQYF; cdr3_nt: TGTGCCAGCAGCCAAGAGAGTCTAGCGGGGAGCGAGCAGTACTTC; d_call: TRBD2; clone_size: .; j_call: TRBJ2-7; v_call: TRBV3-1/TRBV3-2
cdr3_aa: CASSSPRTSGGVNEQFF; cdr3_nt: TGTGCCAGCAGTTCACCCCGGACTAGCGGGGGGGTAAATGAGCAGTTCTTC; d_call: TRBD2; clone_size: .; j_call: TRBJ2-1; v_call: TRBV27
cdr3_aa: CASRPTTNEKLFF; cdr3_nt: TGTGCCAGCAGGCCGACAACTAATGAAAAACTGTTTTTT; d_call: .; clone_size: .; j_call: TRBJ1-4; v_call: TRBV12-3/TRBV12-4
cdr3_aa: CASSLSRGNGYEQYF; cdr3_nt: TGTGCCAGCAGCTTGTCGCGGGGGAATGGTTACGAGCAGTACTTC; d_call: TRBD2; clone_size: .; j_call: TRBJ2-7; v_call: TRBV5-8
cdr3_aa: CAIKPGQGEGNTEAFF; cdr3_nt: TGTGCCATCAAACCGGGACAGGGAGAGGGGAACACTGAAGCTTTCTTT; d_call: TRBD1; clone_size: .; j_call: TRBJ1-1; v_call: TRBV10-3
cdr3_aa: CASSLIVLGSEQYF; cdr3_nt: TGTGCCAGCAGCTTGATTGTCCTTGGGAGCGAGCAGTACTTC; d_call: .; clone_size: .; j_call: TRBJ2-7; v_call: TRBV5-6
cdr3_aa: CASTIQGPTEAFF; cdr3_nt: TGTGCCAGCACTATACAGGGCCCGACTGAAGCTTTCTTT; d_call: .; clone_size: .; j_call: TRBJ1-1; v_call: TRBV28
cdr3_aa: CASREDRDTGELFF; cdr3_nt: TGTGCCAGCAGGGAGGACCGCGACACCGGGGAGCTGTTTTTT; d_call: .; clone_size: once; j_call: TRBJ2-2; v_call: TRBV2
cdr3_aa: CSVAPFQISTDTQYF; cdr3_nt: TGCAGCGTTGCCCCGTTTCAAATTAGCACAGATACGCAGTATTTT; d_call: .; clone_size: .; j_call: TRBJ2-3; v_call: TRBV29-1
cdr3_aa: CASSDWNKGYGYTF; cdr3_nt: TGTGCCAGCAGTGACTGGAATAAAGGCTATGGCTACACCTTC; d_call: .; clone_size: .; j_call: TRBJ1-2; v_call: TRBV6-4
cdr3_aa: CASSWTGNTEAFF; cdr3_nt: TGTGCCAGCAGCTGGACAGGGAACACTGAAGCTTTCTTT; d_call: TRBD1; clone_size: .; j_call: TRBJ1-1; v_call: TRBV7-2
cdr3_aa: CASSQNHGPSYNEQFF; cdr3_nt: TGCGCCAGCAGCCAGAATCATGGTCCCTCCTACAATGAGCAGTTCTTC; d_call: .; clone_size: .; j_call: TRBJ2-1; v_call: TRBV4-1
cdr3_aa: CASSYSWGAAQHF; cdr3_nt: TGTGCCAGCAGTTACTCGTGGGGGGCAGCCCAGCATTTT; d_call: .; clone_size: .; j_call: TRBJ1-5; v_call: TRBV6-6
cdr3_aa: CASSLGTGGAETQYF; cdr3_nt: TGTGCCAGCAGCTTGGGGACAGGGGGCGCGGAGACCCAGTACTTC; d_call: TRBD1; clone_size: .; j_call: TRBJ2-5; v_call: TRBV11-3
cdr3_aa: CASKSVHGYTF; cdr3_nt: TGTGCCAGCAAGTCGGTGCATGGCTACACCTTC; d_call: .; clone_size: few; j_call: TRBJ1-2; v_call: TRBV27
cdr3_aa: CASSYSVGGTEAFF; cdr3_nt: TGTGCCAGCAGCTACTCGGTGGGGGGGACTGAAGCTTTCTTT; d_call: .; clone_size: .; j_call: TRBJ1-1; v_call: TRBV5-4
cdr3_aa: CAWSGGREGTSYEQYF; cdr3_nt: TGTGCCTGGTCCGGCGGGAGGGAAGGGACCTCCTACGAGCAGTACTTC; d_call: TRBD2; clone_size: .; j_call: TRBJ2-7; v_call: TRBV30
cdr3_aa: CASSGTGSINEQFF; cdr3_nt: TGTGCCAGTAGCGGGACAGGGTCCATAAATGAGCAGTTCTTC; d_call: TRBD1; clone_size: .; j_call: TRBJ2-1; v_call: TRBV19
cdr3_aa: CASSSYGGLNQPQHF; cdr3_nt: TGTGCCAGCAGTTCCTACGGGGGGCTCAATCAGCCCCAGCATTTT; d_call: .; clone_size: .; j_call: TRBJ1-5; v_call: TRBV6-5
cdr3_aa: CASRRTGDEQYF; cdr3_nt: TGCGCCAGCAGACGGACAGGGGACGAGCAGTACTTC; d_call: TRBD1; clone_size: .; j_call: TRBJ2-7; v_call: TRBV5-1
cdr3_aa: CASSQDESAPGYF; cdr3_nt: TGTGCCAGCAGCCAAGATGAGTCAGCGCCAGGGTACTTC; d_call: .; clone_size: .; j_call: TRBJ2-7; v_call: TRBV3-1/TRBV3-2
cdr3_aa: CASSQDPNRGYEQYF; cdr3_nt: TGTGCCAGCAGCCAAGATCCGAACAGGGGGTACGAGCAGTACTTC; d_call: TRBD1; clone_size: .; j_call: TRBJ2-7; v_call: TRBV4-2
cdr3_aa: CAWGTGTGSLETQYF; cdr3_nt: TGTGCCTGGGGAACCGGGACAGGGTCCTTAGAGACCCAGTACTTC; d_call: TRBD1; clone_size: .; j_call: TRBJ2-5; v_call: TRBV30
cdr3_aa: CASSQVLATGELFF; cdr3_nt: TGTGCCAGCAGCCAAGTACTAGCCACCGGGGAGCTGTTTTTT; d_call: .; clone_size: .; j_call: TRBJ2-2; v_call: TRBV4-2
cdr3_aa: CASSLSLSSTGELFF; cdr3_nt: TGTGCCAGCAGTCTGAGCCTATCGAGCACCGGGGAGCTGTTTTTT; d_call: .; clone_size: .; j_call: TRBJ2-2; v_call: TRBV6-5
cdr3_aa: CASSQTGVNTIYF; cdr3_nt: TGTGCCAGCAGCCAGACAGGGGTGAACACCATATATTTT; d_call: TRBD1; clone_size: once; j_call: TRBJ1-3; v_call: TRBV11-3
cdr3_aa: CASSLTGQGLEDTQYF; cdr3_nt: TGTGCCAGCAGCTTAACTGGACAGGGTCTCGAAGATACGCAATATTTT; d_call: TRBD1; clone_size: .; j_call: TRBJ2-3; v_call: TRBV7-9
cdr3_aa: CATSVAGAEEKLFF; cdr3_nt: TGTGCCACCAGTGTTGCGGGGGCCGAGGAAAAACTGTTTTTT; d_call: .; clone_size: once; j_call: TRBJ1-4; v_call: TRBV24-1
cdr3_aa: CATNHGTAYNEQFF; cdr3_nt: TGTGCCACCAACCATGGGACTGCCTACAATGAGCAGTTCTTC; d_call: .; clone_size: .; j_call: TRBJ2-1; v_call: TRBV24-1
cdr3_aa: CASSQSQLEQFF; cdr3_nt: TGTGCCAGCAGCCAGTCCCAACTTGAGCAGTTCTTC; d_call: .; clone_size: .; j_call: TRBJ2-1; v_call: TRBV5-4
cdr3_aa: CAWSVQGATEAFF; cdr3_nt: TGTGCCTGGAGTGTACAGGGGGCAACTGAAGCTTTCTTT; d_call: TRBD1; clone_size: .; j_call: TRBJ1-1; v_call: TRBV30
cdr3_aa: CASSSSRLAGAYEQYF; cdr3_nt: TGTGCCAGCAGCTCCTCAAGACTAGCGGGAGCTTATGAGCAGTACTTC; d_call: TRBD2; clone_size: .; j_call: TRBJ2-7; v_call: TRBV11-2